This TCR beta chain emerged from a study of molecular identifiers for immune sequencing clone quantification. Study-level results: Jurkat TCR RNA from one cell was spiked into one million naive cells, and it was reportedly detectable there.

The sample holds a few counts of this clonotype. Its antigen is currently unknown. TCRdb re-called the PCR reads with MiXCR, one entry per CDR3 protein. The sample records about 320,000 distinct CDR3 sequences, 20% to 25% being singletons. Libraries of naive CD8 T cells were made from roughly 18,000 to 920,000 sorted cells. They used 10%, 30% or 50% RNA. Sequencing was done on a sample of naive CD8+ T cells from blood, with Jurkat cell RNA spiked in. Subset noted: FACS-sorted CD8+CD4-CCR7+CD45RA+ naive T cells. The receptor was isolated from a human donor in good health. Some libraries in this study had Jurkat cell RNA spiked in.

The CDR3, as DNA: TGTGCCAGCAGCTTATTGCCCGCAGGGAACAATGAGCAGTTCTTC. Translated: CASSLLPAGNNEQFF. This rearrangement joins TRBV11-2 to TRBJ2-1, with D tentatively TRBD1 (5 bases). Trimming stripped 2 bases from V and 5 bases from J, with 13 bases between. The CDR3 extends over 15 amino acids. Germline loops: CDR1 SGHAT, CDR2 FQNNGV.